Below are 25 T cell receptor beta chains sequenced from a single sample in a study of cytomegalovirus exposure and HLA in healthy donors. The PCR made use of 60 Vbeta and 13 Jbeta primers. Sequenced by immunoSEQ multiplex PCR; TCRdb stores in-frame clones only, minus some. Here the sample spans about 140,000 clones, 60% to 80% being singletons. What was sequenced was PBMCs. Source of these receptors: a woman aged 45 to 65 in good health and CMV-seronegative.

This clone was counted once. The sample contains more than one DNA sequence encoding this CDR3. The chain employs TRBV15 and TRBJ2-5; 10 bases map to TRBD2. CDR3 length: 16 residues. Per the germline V gene, CDR1 is LNHNV and CDR2 is YYDKDF (reference sequence). V was pared by 0 bases and J by 5 bases, with 6 bases of the junction left unmatched. DNA for the CDR3: TGTGCCACCAGCAGAGATCGGCTAGCGGGGGTTGAGACCCAGTACTTC. Translating gives CATSRDRLAGVETQYF.

V usage is TRBV7-2 and J usage is TRBJ2-3; no clear D. The CDR3 is 13 amino acids. V was pared by 3 bases and J by 11 bases, with 15 bases between. CDR1 SGHTA and CDR2 FQGNSA come from the germline V gene. This chain's CDR3 is CASSFSGTAKQYF. The CDR3 coding sequence is TGTGCCAGCAGCTTCTCCGGCACAGCCAAGCAGTATTTT.

This chain joins TRBV6-5 and TRBJ2-7; 13 bases are shared with TRBD2. The CDR3 is 15 amino acids. V was clipped by 4 bases and J by 2 bases; unmatched bases: 2. Looked up from germline, CDR1 is MNHEY and CDR2 is SVGAGI. DNA for the CDR3: TGTGCCAGCAGTTCCGGGACTAGCGGGACCTACGAGCAGTACTTC. Protein sequence: CASSSGTSGTYEQYF.

The rearrangement joins TRBV7-9 to TRBJ2-2, with 10 bases fitting TRBD2. The CDR3 totals 17 residues. V dropped 0 bases and J dropped 4; count of bases not matched to a gene: 5. Germline CDR1 SEHNR, CDR2 FQNEAQ (reference sequence). CDR3 amino acids: CASSLALAGESTGELFF. CDR3 sequence (DNA): TGTGCCAGCAGCTTAGCCCTAGCGGGGGAGTCCACCGGGGAGCTGTTTTTT.

This chain connects TRBV6-7 to TRBJ1-2, with 8 nucleotides matching TRBD1. TRBV6-7 is sorted into the ORF group, with uncertain function. V trimming: 10 bases; J trimming: 2 bases; junction bases outside the gene matches: 21. This CDR3 has 18 residues. This chain's CDR3 is CATGRKRQGAVWNYGYTF. The CDR3 nucleotides read TGTGCCACCGGACGAAAGCGGCAGGGGGCTGTTTGGAACTATGGCTACACCTTC.

The chain employs TRBV19 and TRBJ1-5, with TRBD1 identical over 10 bases. The germline V gene has CDR1 LNHDA and CDR2 SQIVND (reference sequence). CDR3 length equals 17 residues. After removal of 7 bases from V and 1 base from J, the junction contained 10 bases not matched to a gene. CDR3 in DNA: TGTGCCAGTATCCCCGTGGGGGGACAGGGGAGCAATCAGCCCCAGCATTTT. Encoded protein: CASIPVGGQGSNQPQHF.

A note on this clone: A read error may produce the germline difference seen at one junction end. The CDR3 DNA reads TGTTCCAGCAGCTTACCTGGACAGAAAGTCTACGAGCAGTACTTC. Residues: CSSSLPGQKVYEQYF. The chain has TRBV7-9 and TRBJ2-7, with D possibly TRBD1 on 6 matching bases. The CDR3 is 15 amino acids. Germline CDR1 is SEHNR and CDR2 is FQNEAQ (reference sequence).

The chain employs TRBV2 and TRBJ2-7; 11 bases are shared with TRBD1. The CDR3 has 15 amino acids. In germline, CDR1 is SNHLY, CDR2 FYNNEI. Trimming at V came to 6 bases and at J to 3 bases, leaving 7 bases not matched to a gene. CDR3 protein: CASSWGTGGDYEQYF. Written as DNA, the CDR3 is TGTGCCAGCAGCTGGGGGACAGGGGGAGACTACGAGCAGTACTTC.

This clone was counted only a few times. The rearrangement joins TRBV2 to TRBJ1-5, with 7 bases identical to TRBD1. This CDR3 is 15 amino acids long. V lost 5 bases and J lost 3; bases outside the gene matches: 7. Germline V gene sequence: CDR1 SNHLY, CDR2 FYNNEI. The chain's CDR3 is CASSRDRADNQPQHF. As DNA, the CDR3 is TGTGCCAGCAGTAGAGACAGGGCGGACAATCAGCCCCAGCATTTT.

The CDR3 DNA sequence: TGTGCCAGCAGCGTAGGAGCGGGGACCACAGATACGCAGTATTTT. The encoded protein is CASSVGAGTTDTQYF. The chain joins TRBV6-4 to TRBJ2-3, with 7 bases aligning to TRBD2. There are 15 residues in the CDR3. Germline CDR1 reads MRHNA; CDR2 reads SNTAGT. With V trimmed by 6 bases and J by 2 bases, 8 bases remained unmatched.

The CDR3: CASSHSTGEAYGYTF. The CDR3 DNA reads TGCGCCAGCAGCCACAGTACAGGGGAGGCTTATGGCTACACCTTC. This chain connects TRBV4-1 to TRBJ1-2; 7 bases agree with TRBD1. Trimming took 3 bases from V and 5 from J; bases not matched to a gene: 9. The length of the CDR3 is 15 residues. Germline CDR1 and CDR2: MGHRA and YSYEKL.

This sequence joins TRBV7-6 and TRBJ1-4; D may be TRBD1 (5 bases). The CDR3 has 13 amino acids. Trimming took off 1 base at V and 8 bases at J, with 8 bases between the two ends. Per germline, CDR1 SGHVS and CDR2 FNYEAQ. The CDR3 is CASSLGGEEKLFF. CDR3 sequence (DNA): TGTGCCAGCAGCTTAGGGGGGGAGGAAAAACTGTTTTTT. Drawing the rest from reference TRBV7-6 and TRBJ1-4, the complete variable domain is GAGVSQSPRYKVTKRGQDVALRCDPISGHVSLYWYRQALGQGPEFLTYFNYEAQQDKSGLPNDRFSAERPEGSISTLTIQRTEQRDSAMYRCASSLGGEEKLFFGSGTQLSVL.

The chain employs TRBV28 and TRBJ1-1; maybe TRBD1 (6 bases). Germline assignment: CDR1 MDHEN and CDR2 SYDVKM. The CDR3 has 15 residues. Trimming pared 7 bases from V and 6 bases from J, leaving 21 bases between. The CDR3 loop reads CASIEERAGGPEAFF. The CDR3 nucleotides read TGTGCCAGCATCGAAGAGAGGGCCGGGGGGCCTGAAGCTTTCTTT.

V and J are TRBV7-9 and TRBJ2-7; TRBD1 agrees at 8 bases. V shed 4 bases and J 0 bases; nucleotides not matched to a gene: 5. The CDR3 is 15 amino acids. Germline V gene data show CDR1 as SEHNR and CDR2 as FQNEAQ (reference sequence). Written as DNA, the CDR3 is TGTGCCAGCAGCTGGGACAGGTTTAGCTCCTACGAGCAGTACTTC. Encoded protein: CASSWDRFSSYEQYF. Drawing the rest from reference TRBV7-9 and TRBJ2-7, the complete variable domain is DTGVSQNPRHKITKRGQNVTFRCDPISEHNRLYWYRQTLGQGPEFLTYFQNEAQLEKSRLLSDRFSAERPKGSFSTLEIQRTEQGDSAMYLCASSWDRFSSYEQYFGPGTRLTVT.

This CDR3 reads CAWRGVGSNQPQHF. As DNA, the CDR3 is TGTGCCTGGAGAGGGGTAGGTAGCAATCAGCCCCAGCATTTT. This rearrangement joins TRBV30 to TRBJ1-5, with D tentatively TRBD1 (5 bases). Trimming took 3 bases from V and 0 from J, leaving 9 bases between them. The V gene's germline CDR1 is GTSNPN and CDR2 SVGIG (reference sequence). The CDR3 totals 14 residues.

This clone was seen only once. The genes are TRBV20-1 and TRBJ2-3; D uncertain. In germline, CDR1 is DFQATT, CDR2 SNEGSKA (reference sequence). The V end lost 3 bases, the J end lost 5 bases, and 6 bases lay between the germline ends. The CDR3 extends over 11 amino acids. The chain's CDR3 is CSASFQDTQYF. Here the CDR3 DNA reads TGCAGTGCTAGTTTCCAAGATACGCAGTATTTT.

This clone showed up just a few times. This chain connects TRBV5-1 to TRBJ2-3, with a tentative D call TRBD1 (5 bases). The CDR3 totals 14 residues. Germline V gene sequence: CDR1 SGHRS, CDR2 YFSETQ. V shed 2 bases and J shed 1 base, with 8 bases lying between them. For the CDR3, the DNA is TGCGCCAGCAGCTTCAGGGAAGGCACAGATACGCAGTATTTT. Translated, it gives CASSFREGTDTQYF.

The rearrangement uses TRBV2 and TRBJ2-7; 7 nucleotides agree with TRBD1. The CDR3 is made up of 15 amino acids. Germline V CDR1 and CDR2: SNHLY, FYNNEI. V gave up 0 bases and J gave up 6 bases; unmatched junction bases: 8. CDR3 residues: CASSEAMGNRGEQYF. Written as DNA, the CDR3 is TGTGCCAGCAGTGAAGCGATGGGGAACAGGGGCGAGCAGTACTTC. Full variable domain (missing parts from reference TRBV2 and TRBJ2-7): EPEVTQTPSHQVTQMGQEVILRCVPISNHLYFYWYRQILGQKVEFLVSFYNNEISEKSEIFDDQFSVERPDGSNFTLKIRSTKLEDSAMYFCASSEAMGNRGEQYFGPGTRLTVT.

This clone appeared a few times. Sequence at one end of the junction differs from germline and may be a read error. The CDR3 loop reads CASSLKGKSRGALSNQPQHF. CDR3 nucleotide sequence: TGTGCTAGCAGCTTAAAAGGGAAGTCCCGCGGGGCCCTTAGCAATCAGCCCCAGCATTTT. J is TRBJ1-5 and V is TRBV7-7; D possibly corresponds to TRBD1 (5 bases). There are 20 residues in the CDR3. Per germline, CDR1 SSHAT and CDR2 FNYEAQ (reference sequence). Looking up the rest from reference TRBV7-7 and TRBJ1-5 gives the full variable domain: GAGVSQSPRYKVTKRGQDVTLRCDPISSHATLYWYQQALGQGPEFLTYFNYEAQPDKSGLPSDRFSAERPEGSISTLTIQRTEQRDSAMYRCASSLKGKSRGALSNQPQHFGDGTRLSIL.

The chain is built from TRBV7-2 and TRBJ1-2; 10 bases fit TRBD1. Germline loops: CDR1 SGHTA, CDR2 FQGNSA. This CDR3 has 16 residues. Trimming removed 5 bases from V and 4 bases from J; junction bases left unmatched: 10. The CDR3 loop reads CASSPGGTGAFYGYTF. The CDR3 DNA sequence: TGTGCCAGCAGCCCCGGAGGGACAGGGGCCTTCTATGGCTACACCTTC.

The gene calls are TRBV11-2 and TRBJ2-7; 8 nucleotides align to TRBD1. The length of the CDR3 is 15 residues. J lost 6 bases, V lost 5 bases, and 12 bases had no gene match. Germline V lookup: CDR1 SGHAT, CDR2 FQNNGV. CDR3 protein: CASSPQGAEFREQYF. The CDR3 DNA follows: TGTGCCAGCAGCCCCCAGGGGGCAGAGTTTCGCGAGCAGTACTTC.

In its sample, this clone was seen a few times. The chain employs TRBV11-3 and TRBJ2-6; a weak D match, TRBD1 (6 bases). CDR1 and CDR2 (germline): SGHNT, YENEEA. This CDR3 region has 19 residues. Between the trimmed V and J ends, which lost 2 bases and 0 bases, there was a span of 17 bases. The CDR3 reads CASSLLIGQPYSGANVLTF. The CDR3 region has the DNA TGTGCCAGCAGCTTACTCATAGGACAGCCATACTCTGGGGCCAACGTCCTGACTTTC.

The genes are TRBV6-1 and TRBJ2-4; 9 bases are shared with TRBD1. The germline gives CDR1 MNHNS, CDR2 SASEGT. The CDR3 totals 16 residues. The V gene end was trimmed by 0 bases and the J gene end by 4 bases; junction bases not matched to a gene: 4. CDR3 region: CASSEAGGQGKNIQYF. CDR3 nucleotides: TGTGCCAGCAGTGAAGCGGGTGGACAGGGGAAAAACATTCAGTACTTC.

The J gene is TRBJ2-1, the V gene TRBV9; 12 nucleotides line up with TRBD1. Trimming cost V 3 bases and J 8 bases; bases outside gene matches: 6. This CDR3 has 15 residues. Germline CDR1 SGDLS, CDR2 YYNGEE. DNA of the CDR3: TGTGCCAGCAGCGGGGACAGGGGGCGCGTCGATGAGCAGTTCTTC. Protein product: CASSGDRGRVDEQFF.

This clone was seen a handful of times. The chain carries TRBV30 and TRBJ1-3; TRBD1 is a possible D gene (5 bases). Trimming removed 3 bases at V and 4 bases at J, with 13 bases between. The CDR3 covers 14 residues. CDR1 and CDR2 (germline): GTSNPN, SVGIG (reference sequence). The CDR3, as DNA: TGTGCCTGGAGGCCAAACTACAGGGGAAACACCATATATTTT. Translated, it gives CAWRPNYRGNTIYF.